Listed below are T cell receptor beta chains from one sample, sequenced in a study of blood T cells in healthy people across ages. TCRdb re-called the 5' RACE reads with MiXCR, one entry per CDR3 protein. The sample has more than 650,000 distinct CDR3 sequences; over 20% are singletons. The sequenced sample was blood. All receptors derive from a man in his 70s in good health. CDR3s include the opening cysteine and the closing phenylalanine or tryptophan. The D gene is left open where the match is weak. Expanded clones are given a class, and other clones once, few, many or no size at all.

cdr3_aa	cdr3_nt	clone_size	v_call	d_call	j_call
CASSPGPGDLHEQYF	TGCGCCAGCAGCCCTGGCCCAGGGGACCTACACGAGCAGTACTTC	NA	TRBV5-1	NA	TRBJ2-7
CASSLTGWDTEAFF	TGTGCCAGCAGTTTAACAGGGTGGGACACTGAAGCTTTCTTT	few	TRBV12-3/TRBV12-4	NA	TRBJ1-1
CASSQETGVGGTQYF	TGCGCCAGCAGCCAAGAAACAGGGGTCGGGGGGACGCAGTATTTT	NA	TRBV4-3	NA	TRBJ2-3
CASSRTGGEETQYF	TGTGCCAGCAGCCGGACGGGTGGTGAAGAGACCCAGTACTTC	few	TRBV13	NA	TRBJ2-5
CASSPGLAGLTGLFF	TGTGCCAGCAGTCCAGGACTAGCGGGACTTACCGGGCTGTTTTTT	few	TRBV6-1	TRBD2	TRBJ2-2
CASGYSDTIYF	TGTGCCAGCGGGTACTCGGACACCATATATTTT	few	TRBV27	NA	TRBJ1-3
CASTLWGGTDTQYF	TGTGCCAGCACCCTGTGGGGAGGAACAGATACGCAGTATTTT	NA	TRBV12-3/TRBV12-4	NA	TRBJ2-3
CASSYFGGAGNTIYF	TGTGCCAGCAGTTATTTTGGGGGAGCTGGAAACACCATATATTTT	NA	TRBV6-6	NA	TRBJ1-3
CASSHRTSYSYEQYF	TGTGCCAGTAGCCATAGGACGTCATATAGTTACGAGCAGTACTTC	NA	TRBV14	NA	TRBJ2-7
CASSYSMGQGMDQPQHF	TGTGCCAGCAGTTACTCGATGGGACAGGGTATGGATCAGCCCCAGCATTTT	NA	TRBV6-2/TRBV6-3	TRBD1	TRBJ1-5
CASSPPADRGPYNEQFF	TGTGCCAGCTCACCACCGGCGGACAGGGGTCCCTACAATGAGCAGTTCTTC	NA	TRBV18	TRBD1	TRBJ2-1
CASSLNTGSNSPLHF	TGTGCCAGCAGTTTAAATACGGGCTCGAATTCACCCCTCCACTTT	few	TRBV12-3/TRBV12-4	NA	TRBJ1-6
CASSLFGQGAEKLFF	TGTGCCAGCAGCTTATTTGGACAGGGGGCAGAAAAACTGTTTTTT	NA	TRBV7-2	TRBD1	TRBJ1-4
CASSLRSGANVLTF	TGTGCCAGCAGTTTAAGATCTGGGGCCAACGTCCTGACTTTC	NA	TRBV12-3/TRBV12-4	NA	TRBJ2-6
CASSSTPGTGSSFF	TGTGCCAGCAGTTCAACTCCCGGGACAGGGTCGTCGTTCTTC	few	TRBV7-2	TRBD1	TRBJ2-1
CATSDSGHPYQETQYF	TGTGCCACCAGTGACTCGGGACACCCGTACCAAGAGACCCAGTACTTC	few	TRBV24-1	NA	TRBJ2-5
CASSVGEETQYF	TGTGCCAGCAGCGTAGGGGAAGAGACCCAGTACTTC	few	TRBV9	NA	TRBJ2-5
CASSPQGALRGYTF	TGTGCCAGCAGTCCACAGGGGGCCCTTCGTGGCTACACCTTC	NA	TRBV6-5	TRBD1	TRBJ1-2
CAISEGSGRSNQPQHF	TGTGCCATCAGTGAGGGTTCAGGGCGTAGCAATCAGCCCCAGCATTTT	NA	TRBV10-3	NA	TRBJ1-5
CASSQARDGTQYF	TGTGCCAGCAGCCAAGCCAGGGACGGGACCCAGTACTTC	NA	TRBV14	NA	TRBJ2-5
CASSIGQLRSTDAQYF	TGTGCCAGTAGTATAGGACAGCTACGTAGCACAGATGCGCAGTATTTT	NA	TRBV19	NA	TRBJ2-3
CASSPSDRNGKTQYF	TGTGCCAGCAGTCCCTCCGACAGGAACGGCAAGACCCAGTACTTC	NA	TRBV6-2/TRBV6-3	NA	TRBJ2-5
CASSVAGGRSPGELFF	TGTGCCAGCAGCGTAGCCGGTGGCCGTTCTCCCGGGGAGCTGTTTTTT	NA	TRBV9	NA	TRBJ2-2
CSASSQPGANVLTF	TGCAGTGCTAGTTCTCAGCCTGGGGCCAACGTCCTGACTTTC	few	TRBV20-1	NA	TRBJ2-6
CASSYLRFRPGLAGGNEQFF	TGTGCCAGCAGTTACTTGAGGTTCCGACCGGGACTAGCGGGAGGCAATGAGCAGTTCTTC	many	TRBV6-2/TRBV6-3	TRBD2	TRBJ2-1
CASSRGTDGRTEAFF	TGTGCCAGCAGCCGGGGGACGGACGGTAGGACTGAAGCTTTCTTT	NA	TRBV3-1	NA	TRBJ1-1
CASSLAGTINNEQFF	TGTGCCAGCAGCTTAGCGGGGACGATAAACAATGAGCAGTTCTTC	NA	TRBV7-2	NA	TRBJ2-1
CASSQQEGVAYTF	TGTGCCAGCAGCCAACAGGAGGGGGTCGCCTACACCTTC	few	TRBV7-2	NA	TRBJ1-2
CAITMTGPGRADTEAFF	TGTGCCATCACCATGACAGGTCCGGGACGGGCGGACACTGAAGCTTTCTTT	few	TRBV10-3	NA	TRBJ1-1
CSVQDREHQPQHF	TGCAGCGTTCAGGACAGGGAACATCAGCCCCAGCATTTT	NA	TRBV29-1	TRBD1	TRBJ1-5
CAMGQGSGYGYTF	TGTGCCATGGGACAGGGCTCGGGCTATGGCTACACCTTC	few	TRBV10-3	TRBD1	TRBJ1-2
CASSHDPGNRGSGYTF	TGTGCCAGCAGCCATGATCCAGGGAACAGGGGAAGTGGCTACACCTTC	few	TRBV3-1	TRBD1	TRBJ1-2
CASSLGAGEDTQYF	TGCGCCAGCAGCTTGGGAGCGGGAGAAGATACGCAGTATTTT	NA	TRBV5-1	TRBD2	TRBJ2-3
CASSLDPQGTGRFYEQYF	TGCGCCAGCAGCTTGGACCCTCAGGGGACAGGGAGATTCTACGAGCAGTACTTC	few	TRBV5-1	TRBD1	TRBJ2-7
CASSLTGGARSTEAFF	TGTGCCAGCAGCCTGACAGGGGGGGCCAGGTCGACTGAAGCTTTCTTT	once	TRBV11-2	TRBD1	TRBJ1-1
CASSLLRGVQETQYF	TGTGCCAGCAGCTTACTCCGGGGAGTCCAAGAGACCCAGTACTTC	many	TRBV7-2	NA	TRBJ2-5
CASSLAAPADIQYF	TGCGCCAGCAGCTTGGCGGCCCCCGCGGACATTCAGTACTTC	NA	TRBV5-1	NA	TRBJ2-4
CASSRWVARDTQYF	TGTGCCAGCAGTAGATGGGTGGCCCGAGATACGCAGTATTTT	NA	TRBV6-1	NA	TRBJ2-3
CASSVMVGRAIHEQFF	TGTGCCAGCAGTGTGATGGTCGGGAGGGCCATCCATGAGCAGTTCTTC	NA	TRBV2	TRBD2	TRBJ2-1
CASSFPSGQLYNEQFF	TGTGCCAGCAGTTTCCCCTCGGGACAGCTCTACAATGAGCAGTTCTTC	few	TRBV12-3/TRBV12-4	TRBD1	TRBJ2-1
CSVVLGQGLGSYGYTF	TGCAGCGTTGTTCTGGGGCAGGGGCTCGGGTCCTATGGCTACACCTTC	few	TRBV29-1	NA	TRBJ1-2